This T cell receptor (beta chain) was captured by sequencing in a study of cytotoxic CD8 clonotypes in ibrutinib-treated CLL. Study details: Partial response occurred in 24 patients and complete response in 2; at median about 6 years, around 14 remained remitted and roughly twelve progressed.

CDR1 MNHEY and CDR2 SMNVEV come from the germline V gene (reference sequence). Trimming shortened V by 6 bases and J by 0 bases, and 12 bases separated the two germline ends. The CDR3 has 15 amino acids. This clone was seen only once. Its target is unknown. Findings and limits, study-wide: Clonality, elevated at ibrutinib response, dropped back toward baseline at progression. Baseline clonality was higher than in age-matched healthy donors and moved in step with circulating CD8+ T-cell counts.

Sequencing used immunoSEQ multiplex PCR; TCRdb keeps in-frame clones, though not all of them. The sample has fewer than 75,000 clones; over 60% are singletons. This TCR was recovered from a human donor with chronic lymphocytic leukemia. The sample here was PBMCs, taken after 12 months of ibrutinib treatment. This chain uses TRBV27 with TRBJ2-4; the D gene is possibly TRBD2 (5 bases). This CDR3 reads CASRQTGGAKNIQYF. In DNA, the CDR3 is TGTGCCAGCAGGCAGACCGGAGGAGCCAAAAACATTCAGTACTTC.